This is a list of T cell receptor beta chains from one sample in a study of regulatory T cells in long-lasting Graves disease. In TCRdb, the multiplex PCR reads were re-called with MiXCR into one record per CDR3 protein. This table has almost 350,000 distinct CDR3 sequences, around 19% appearing once. Here the sequenced sample was peripheral blood mononuclear cells (PBMCs), taken when the disease was refractory, from a patient treated with antithyroid drugs. The receptors stem from a female donor with Graves disease. Both conserved end residues are part of each CDR3. The D gene is left open where the match is weak. Clone size is not always given. Where it is, it says once, few, many or a class for expanded clones.

>15|few|-|TRBV20-1|TRBJ1-3
CSARTGGDSGNTIYF
TGCAGTGCTCGGACGGGGGGAGATTCGGGAAACACCATATATTTT
>16|many|TRBD2|TRBV5-6|TRBJ2-5
CASSWGPSGRQETQYF
TGTGCCAGCAGCTGGGGCCCTAGCGGGAGGCAAGAGACCCAGTACTTC
>14|once|-|TRBV6-1|TRBJ2-2
CASTRTINTGELFF
TGTGCCAGCACCAGGACTATAAACACCGGGGAGCTGTTTTTT
>15|few|TRBD1|TRBV4-1|TRBJ1-1
CASSQIGQVNTEAFF
TGCGCCAGCAGCCAAATTGGACAGGTGAACACTGAAGCTTTCTTT
>15|-|-|TRBV7-2|TRBJ2-7
CASSLGPTFSYEQYF
TGTGCCAGCAGCTTAGGACCGACTTTCTCCTACGAGCAGTACTTC
>13|many|TRBD1|TRBV20-1|TRBJ1-2
CSARRDSPESYTF
TGCAGTGCTAGGAGGGACAGCCCGGAGTCCTACACCTTC
>13|few|-|TRBV4-1|TRBJ2-5
CASSQVISETQYF
TGCGCCAGCAGCCAAGTGATCTCGGAGACCCAGTACTTC
>15|many|TRBD1|TRBV27|TRBJ1-2
CASSLSGDRGQGYTF
TGTGCCAGCAGTTTATCAGGGGACAGGGGGCAAGGCTACACCTTC
>17|few|TRBD1|TRBV25-1|TRBJ1-5
CASSVSYRGPPDQPQHF
TGTGCCAGCAGTGTCTCTTACAGGGGGCCTCCCGATCAGCCCCAGCATTTT
>15|few|TRBD2|TRBV27|TRBJ2-7
CASSIAGGPSYEQYF
TGTGCCAGCAGCATAGCGGGAGGCCCCTCCTACGAGCAGTACTTC
>16|-|-|TRBV6-1|TRBJ1-3
CASSPLRDSSGNTIYF
TGTGCCAGCAGTCCACTTCGGGACTCCTCTGGAAACACCATATATTTT
>13|many|-|TRBV7-8|TRBJ1-5
CASSYTRDQPQHF
TGTGCCAGCAGTTACACCAGGGATCAGCCCCAGCATTTT
>18|few|TRBD1|TRBV2|TRBJ2-7
CASSTRDRGRVGRNEQYF
TGTGCCAGCAGCACCCGGGACAGGGGGCGAGTGGGAAGGAACGAGCAGTACTTC
>16|few|TRBD1|TRBV19|TRBJ1-6
CASSIKTGRRNSPLHF
TGTGCCAGTAGTATAAAGACAGGGAGGCGTAATTCACCCCTCCACTTT
>14|-|-|TRBV6-1|TRBJ2-3
CASCQGHRTDTQYF
TGTGCCAGCTGTCAAGGGCACCGCACAGATACGCAGTATTTT
>15|-|-|TRBV9|TRBJ2-7
CASSVGAGEVYEQYF
TGTGCCAGCAGCGTAGGGGCAGGGGAGGTTTACGAGCAGTACTTC
>16|many|-|TRBV28|TRBJ1-2
CASSDNGLSPNYGYTF
TGTGCCAGCAGCGATAACGGGTTGTCCCCTAACTATGGCTACACCTTC
>16|few|-|TRBV6-1|TRBJ1-3
CASSKIQSRGGNTIYF
TGTGCCAGCAGCAAAATACAATCTCGCGGCGGAAACACCATATATTTT
>14|many|-|TRBV24-1|TRBJ2-2
CATSDPVIPGELFF
TGTGCCACCAGTGACCCTGTAATCCCCGGGGAGCTGTTTTTT
>15|many|-|TRBV2|TRBJ2-2
CASSEGWRPSGELFF
TGTGCCAGCAGTGAAGGCTGGAGGCCCTCCGGGGAGCTGTTTTTT
>14|many|TRBD1|TRBV28|TRBJ1-1
CASIRQGAWTEAFF
TGTGCCAGCATCCGACAGGGGGCTTGGACTGAAGCTTTCTTT
>15|-|-|TRBV10-3|TRBJ2-3
CAISTGATSTDTQYF
TGTGCCATCAGTACGGGCGCGACTAGCACAGATACGCAGTATTTT
>14|-|TRBD1|TRBV6-1|TRBJ2-7
CASRRQGWNYEQYF
TGTGCCAGCAGGCGACAGGGGTGGAACTACGAGCAGTACTTC
>16|many|-|TRBV7-3|TRBJ1-1
CASSLGSAGQNTEAFF
TGTGCCAGCAGCTTAGGATCGGCAGGGCAGAACACTGAAGCTTTCTTT
>14|few|-|TRBV6-1|TRBJ1-6
CASSPRGLESPLHF
TGTGCCAGCAGTCCCCGGGGGCTGGAGTCACCCCTCCACTTT
>13|few|-|TRBV20-1|TRBJ1-3
CSARARPGNTIYF
TGCAGTGCTAGAGCCAGACCTGGAAACACCATATATTTT
>17|many|TRBD2|TRBV7-9|TRBJ2-5
CASSLGSSLAVWETQYF
TGTGCCAGCAGCTTAGGGTCGAGTCTAGCGGTATGGGAGACCCAGTACTTC
>17|many|-|TRBV2|TRBJ2-7
CASSVPYARDTRYEQYF
TGTGCCAGCAGTGTTCCGTATGCCCGGGACACTCGCTACGAGCAGTACTTC
>15|many|TRBD1|TRBV12-3/TRBV12-4|TRBJ1-2
CASSLFEGDRGGYTF
TGTGCCAGCAGTTTATTTGAGGGGGACAGGGGAGGCTACACCTTC
>13|many|-|TRBV11-2|TRBJ1-2
CASSLGGPYGYTF
TGTGCCAGCAGCTTAGGAGGCCCCTATGGCTACACCTTC
>13|-|TRBD1|TRBV19|TRBJ1-6
CASSTDRDSPLHF
TGTGCCAGTAGCACCGACAGGGACTCACCCCTCCACTTT
>12|many|TRBD2|TRBV30|TRBJ2-1
CAGAGGHNEQFF
TGTGCCGGAGCGGGGGGGCACAATGAGCAGTTCTTC
>14|-|-|TRBV20-1|TRBJ2-1
CSARRRGSYNEQFF
TGCAGTGCTAGGAGACGTGGCTCCTACAATGAGCAGTTCTTC
>16|-|-|TRBV7-2|TRBJ1-6
CASSLGTAGRNSPLHF
TGTGCCAGCAGCTTAGGTACGGCAGGGCGAAATTCACCCCTCCACTTT
>14|many|-|TRBV11-2|TRBJ2-7
CASSSRFRDYEQYF
TGTGCCAGCAGCTCTAGATTCCGGGACTACGAGCAGTACTTC
>13|many|-|TRBV20-1|TRBJ1-5
CSARRWGDQPQHF
TGCAGTGCTAGAAGGTGGGGGGATCAGCCCCAGCATTTT
>15|few|-|TRBV5-4|TRBJ1-6
CASSQGSGWYSPLHF
TGTGCCAGCAGCCAAGGGTCAGGGTGGTATTCACCCCTCCACTTT
>15|few|-|TRBV18|TRBJ2-7
CASSPRDRALSEQYF
TGTGCCAGCTCGCCCAGGGACCGCGCTCTCTCCGAGCAGTACTTC
>13|-|TRBD1|TRBV29-1|TRBJ1-1
CSVARDRVTEAFF
TGCAGCGTGGCGCGGGACAGGGTAACTGAAGCTTTCTTT
>15|-|-|TRBV2|TRBJ2-3
CASSEALRVLDTQYF
TGTGCCAGCAGTGAAGCGCTTCGGGTGCTAGATACGCAGTATTTT
>16|-|-|TRBV18|TRBJ1-1
CASSPPSRGGNTEAFF
TGTGCCAGCTCACCACCGTCTAGGGGGGGGAACACTGAAGCTTTCTTT
>15|many|TRBD1|TRBV4-1|TRBJ1-6
CASSLQQGNNSPLHF
TGCGCCAGCAGCCTCCAACAGGGGAATAATTCACCCCTCCACTTT
>12|medium-sized|TRBD1|TRBV11-2|TRBJ1-1
CASSLGQGRSFF
TGTGCCAGCAGCTTAGGACAGGGTCGGTCTTTCTTT
>14|many|TRBD1|TRBV11-2|TRBJ2-7
CASSSDRGPNEQYF
TGTGCCAGCAGCTCCGACAGGGGGCCAAACGAGCAGTACTTC
>16|-|TRBD1|TRBV6-2/TRBV6-3|TRBJ1-5
CASSKTGGQSNQPQHF
TGTGCCAGCAGCAAGACAGGGGGCCAAAGCAATCAGCCCCAGCATTTT
>14|-|-|TRBV7-2|TRBJ1-1
CASSSYRRKTEAFF
TGTGCCAGCAGCTCCTACAGACGAAAGACTGAAGCTTTCTTT